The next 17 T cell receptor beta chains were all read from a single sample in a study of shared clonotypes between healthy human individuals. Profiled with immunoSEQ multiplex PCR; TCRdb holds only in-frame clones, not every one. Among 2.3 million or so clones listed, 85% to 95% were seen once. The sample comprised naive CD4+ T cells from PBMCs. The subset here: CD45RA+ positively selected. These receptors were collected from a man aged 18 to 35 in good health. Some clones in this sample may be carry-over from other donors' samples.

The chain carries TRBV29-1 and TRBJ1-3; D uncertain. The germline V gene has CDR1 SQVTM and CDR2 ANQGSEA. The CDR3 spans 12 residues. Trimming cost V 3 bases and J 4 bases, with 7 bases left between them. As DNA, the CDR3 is TGCAGCGTTGAGGCTGTCGGAAACACCATATATTTT. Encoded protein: CSVEAVGNTIYF. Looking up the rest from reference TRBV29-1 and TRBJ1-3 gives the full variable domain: SAVISQKPSRDICQRGTSLTIQCQVDSQVTMMFWYRQQPGQSLTLIATANQGSEATYESGFVIDKFPISRPNLTFSTLTVSNMSPEDSSIYLCSVEAVGNTIYFGEGSWLTVV.

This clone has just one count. CDR3 DNA: TGTGCCAGCAGTTCCAGGGGAGGGGCAGATACGCAGTATTTT. Its protein product is CASSSRGGADTQYF. The chain links TRBV28 to TRBJ2-3; weak D call: TRBD2 (7 bases). Germline V gene lookup returns CDR1 MDHEN and CDR2 SYDVKM. CDR3 length: 14 residues. Trimming removed 4 bases at V and 4 bases at J, with 12 bases between. Based on the CDR3 plus reference TRBV28 and TRBJ2-3, the full variable domain is DVKVTQSSRYLVKRTGEKVFLECVQDMDHENMFWYRQDPGLGLRLIYFSYDVKMKEKGDIPEGYSVSREKKERFSLILESASTNQTSMYLCASSSRGGADTQYFGPGTRLTVL.

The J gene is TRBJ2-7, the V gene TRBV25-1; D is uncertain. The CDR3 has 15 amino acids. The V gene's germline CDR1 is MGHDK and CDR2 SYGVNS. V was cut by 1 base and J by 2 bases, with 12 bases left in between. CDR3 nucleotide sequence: TGTGCCAGCAGTGAATCAGGCCGCTTCCCCTACGAGCAGTACTTC. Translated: CASSESGRFPYEQYF.

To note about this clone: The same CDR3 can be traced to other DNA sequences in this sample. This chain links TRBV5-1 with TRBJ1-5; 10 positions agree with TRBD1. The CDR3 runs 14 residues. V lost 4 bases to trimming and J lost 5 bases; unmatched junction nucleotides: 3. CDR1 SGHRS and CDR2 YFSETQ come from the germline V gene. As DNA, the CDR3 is TGCGCCAGCAGCCCAGGGACAGGGGATCAGCCCCAGCATTTT. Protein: CASSPGTGDQPQHF.

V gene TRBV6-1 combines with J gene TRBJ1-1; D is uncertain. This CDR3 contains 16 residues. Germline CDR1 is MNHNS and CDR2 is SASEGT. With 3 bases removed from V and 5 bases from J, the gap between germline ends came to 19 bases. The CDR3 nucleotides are TGTGCCAGCAGTGACCCACGGGCCGAAACGGGAACTGAAGCTTTCTTT. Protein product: CASSDPRAETGTEAFF.

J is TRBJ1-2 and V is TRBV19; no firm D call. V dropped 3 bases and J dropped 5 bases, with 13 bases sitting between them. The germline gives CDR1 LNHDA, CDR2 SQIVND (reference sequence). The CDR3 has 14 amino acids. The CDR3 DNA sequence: TGTGCCAGTAGTATTCGGCCGTACACTTATGGCTACACCTTC. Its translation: CASSIRPYTYGYTF.

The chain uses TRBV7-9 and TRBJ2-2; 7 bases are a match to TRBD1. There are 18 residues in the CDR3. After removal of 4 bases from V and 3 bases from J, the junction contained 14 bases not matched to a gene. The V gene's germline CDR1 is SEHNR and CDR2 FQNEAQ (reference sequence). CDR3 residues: CASSSRQGYTQDTGELFF. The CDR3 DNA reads TGTGCCAGCAGCTCGCGACAGGGCTATACCCAGGACACCGGGGAGCTGTTTTTT.

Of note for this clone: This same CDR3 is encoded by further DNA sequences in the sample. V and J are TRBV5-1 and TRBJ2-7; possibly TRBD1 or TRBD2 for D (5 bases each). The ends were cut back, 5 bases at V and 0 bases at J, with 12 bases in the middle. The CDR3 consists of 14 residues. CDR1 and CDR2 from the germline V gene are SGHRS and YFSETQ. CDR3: CASSSSGGSYEQYF. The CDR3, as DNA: TGCGCCAGCAGTAGCAGTGGGGGCTCCTACGAGCAGTACTTC.

For the CDR3, the DNA is TGTGCCAGCAGTCCCGGGACTAGCGGGAGGGATGAGCAGTTCTTC. It is translated as CASSPGTSGRDEQFF. V and J are TRBV2 and TRBJ2-1; 16 bases map to TRBD2. Trimming cost V 5 bases and J 8 bases; bases outside gene matches: 3. Germline V gene sequence: CDR1 SNHLY, CDR2 FYNNEI. This CDR3 is built from 15 residues.

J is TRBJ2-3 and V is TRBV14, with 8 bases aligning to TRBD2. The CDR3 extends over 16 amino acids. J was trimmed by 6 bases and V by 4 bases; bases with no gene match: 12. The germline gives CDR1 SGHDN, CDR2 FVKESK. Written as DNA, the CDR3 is TGTGCCAGCAGCCCCTTTGCTAGAGCGGGAGTGGATACGCAGTATTTT. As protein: CASSPFARAGVDTQYF.

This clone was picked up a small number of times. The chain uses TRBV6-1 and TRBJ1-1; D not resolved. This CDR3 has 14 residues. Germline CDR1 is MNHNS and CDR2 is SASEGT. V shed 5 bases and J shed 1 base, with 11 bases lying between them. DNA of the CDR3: TGTGCCAGCAGTCTCCTTGGGGAGAACACTGAAGCTTTCTTT. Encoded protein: CASSLLGENTEAFF.

The DNA for the CDR3 is TGTGCCAGCAGTACTAGCGGGAGAGGGACAGATACGCAGTATTTT. Translation: CASSTSGRGTDTQYF. The chain has TRBV2 and TRBJ2-3, with 11 bases aligning to TRBD2. The CDR3 runs to 15 residues. In germline, CDR1 is SNHLY, CDR2 FYNNEI. The ends lost 5 bases at V and 3 bases at J; junction bases unmatched: 4.

The DNA of the CDR3 is TGTGCCAGCAGTTACAGGAGCGGGAGAGCCCAAGAGACCCAGTACTTC. Protein product: CASSYRSGRAQETQYF. The chain employs TRBV6-5 and TRBJ2-5; 8 positions agree with TRBD2. This CDR3 spans 16 amino acids. J lost 1 base, V lost 2 bases, and 6 bases had no gene match. The germline gives CDR1 MNHEY, CDR2 SVGAGI.

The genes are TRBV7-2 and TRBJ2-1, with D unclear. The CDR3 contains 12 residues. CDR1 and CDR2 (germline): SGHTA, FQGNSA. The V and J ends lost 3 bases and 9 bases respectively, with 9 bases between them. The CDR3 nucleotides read TGTGCCAGCAGCTTCGTCCTGGGTGAGCAGTTCTTC. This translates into CASSFVLGEQFF.

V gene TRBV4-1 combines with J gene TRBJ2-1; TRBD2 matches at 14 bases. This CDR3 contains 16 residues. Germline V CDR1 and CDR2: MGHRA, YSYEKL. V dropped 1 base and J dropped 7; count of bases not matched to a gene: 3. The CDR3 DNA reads TGCGCCAGCAGCCAAGGACTAGCGGGAGGGGGGAATGAGCAGTTCTTC. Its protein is CASSQGLAGGGNEQFF.

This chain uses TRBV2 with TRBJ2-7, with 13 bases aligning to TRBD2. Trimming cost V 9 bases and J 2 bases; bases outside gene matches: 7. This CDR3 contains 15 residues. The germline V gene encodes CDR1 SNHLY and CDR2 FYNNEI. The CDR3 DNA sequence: TGTGCCAGTCACCGCGGACTAGCGGGAGCCTACGAGCAGTACTTC. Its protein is CASHRGLAGAYEQYF. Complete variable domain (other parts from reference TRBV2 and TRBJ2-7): EPEVTQTPSHQVTQMGQEVILRCVPISNHLYFYWYRQILGQKVEFLVSFYNNEISEKSEIFDDQFSVERPDGSNFTLKIRSTKLEDSAMYFCASHRGLAGAYEQYFGPGTRLTVT.

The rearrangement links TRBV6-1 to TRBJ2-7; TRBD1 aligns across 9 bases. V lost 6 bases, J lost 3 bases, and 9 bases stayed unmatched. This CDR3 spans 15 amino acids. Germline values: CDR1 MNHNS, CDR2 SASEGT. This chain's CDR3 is CASRETGQGLYEQYF. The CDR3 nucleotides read TGTGCCAGCAGGGAAACGGGACAGGGTCTCTACGAGCAGTACTTC.